One sample yielded the 22 T cell receptor beta chains listed below, sequenced in a study of blood T cell repertoires in COVID-19. Repertoires were generated with immunoSEQ multiplex PCR, while TCRdb's copy carries only in-frame clones and drops some. This sample has some 220,000 clones, with 92% found just once. Sequencing was done on a sample of peripheral blood. The receptor set was obtained from a man aged 25 to 40 with COVID-19, enrolled during active disease.

This rearrangement joins TRBV2 to TRBJ1-6, with 9 nucleotides matching TRBD1. The CDR3 spans 15 residues. V lost 6 bases and J lost 6; bases outside the gene matches: 6. Germline V lookup: CDR1 SNHLY, CDR2 FYNNEI. The CDR3, as DNA: TGTGCCAGCAGGGGGACAGGGCAGACTAATTCACCCCTCCACTTT. It specifies CASRGTGQTNSPLHF.

The rearrangement joins TRBV3-1 (or the pseudogene TRBV3-2) to TRBJ2-7, with D maybe TRBD1 (6 bases). V was cut by 1 base and J by 6 bases, with 16 bases left in between. This CDR3 spans 15 amino acids. Germline CDR1 reads LGHDT; CDR2 reads YNNKEL (reference sequence). The CDR3 DNA reads TGTGCCAGCAGCCAAGGATCTGGGACCAGGGGCGAGCAGTACTTC. This encodes CASSQGSGTRGEQYF.

V usage is TRBV6-5 and J usage is TRBJ1-2; 9 bases are shared with TRBD1. The CDR3 is made up of 14 amino acids. The trim removed 5 bases at V and 6 bases at J, leaving 7 bases unmatched. Looked up from germline, CDR1 is MNHEY and CDR2 is SVGAGI. The CDR3 reads CASSPTRTGDGYTF. In nucleotides, the CDR3 is TGTGCCAGCAGTCCTACCCGGACAGGGGATGGCTACACCTTC.

The V call is TRBV6-5, the J call TRBJ1-1, with D possibly being TRBD1 (6 bases). V lost 2 bases, J lost 0 bases, and 13 bases lay in between. Germline values: CDR1 MNHEY, CDR2 SVGAGI. The CDR3 is made up of 16 amino acids. The CDR3 nucleotides read TGTGCCAGCAGTTACCCCAGGGGTGGCATGAACACTGAAGCTTTCTTT. Encoded protein: CASSYPRGGMNTEAFF.

This clone was seen just once. This chain uses TRBV7-3 with TRBJ1-1, with 7 bases aligning to TRBD1. The germline V gene encodes CDR1 SGHTA and CDR2 FQGTGA. The CDR3 totals 14 residues. The V segment lost 5 bases and the J segment 6 bases; nucleotides outside the gene matches: 9. CDR3 amino acids: CASSPTGNEPEAFF. The CDR3 nucleotides are TGTGCCAGCAGCCCGACAGGGAACGAGCCTGAAGCTTTCTTT.

The chain is built from TRBV10-3 and TRBJ2-2; the match to TRBD1 covers 8 bases. The V gene end was trimmed by 6 bases and the J gene end by 1 base; junction bases not matched to a gene: 1. This CDR3 contains 14 residues. Germline V CDR1 and CDR2: ENHRY, SYGVKD. Here the CDR3 DNA reads TGTGCCATCAGCAGGGGGCAGAACACCGGGGAGCTGTTTTTT. This encodes CAISRGQNTGELFF.

The chain employs TRBV3-1 (or the pseudogene TRBV3-2) and TRBJ2-2; the D is unclear. The CDR3 has 14 residues. Germline V gives CDR1 LGHDT, CDR2 YNNKEL (reference sequence). Trimming left V 4 bases short and J 10 bases short, with 16 bases between. The CDR3 sequence is CASSPMFVAKELFF. The DNA for the CDR3 is TGTGCCAGCAGCCCTATGTTTGTTGCGAAGGAGCTGTTTTTT.

The CDR3 reads CASSLVLLAGAPTYNEQFF. In nucleotides, the CDR3 is TGTGCCAGCAGCTTAGTATTGCTAGCGGGGGCGCCTACCTACAATGAGCAGTTCTTC. This rearrangement joins TRBV7-9 to TRBJ2-1; 10 positions agree with TRBD2. The CDR3 length is 19 residues. Germline V lookup: CDR1 SEHNR, CDR2 FQNEAQ (reference sequence). V shed 1 base, J shed 2 bases, and the junction held 11 bases outside the gene matches.

This clone was recorded once. The J gene is TRBJ1-2, the V gene TRBV12-3 or TRBV12-4; no firm D call. CDR3 length: 12 amino acids. V lost 7 bases and J 1 base, leaving 7 bases between the germline ends. CDR3 loop: CASTPVNYGYTF. CDR3 in DNA: TGTGCCAGCACCCCGGTTAACTATGGCTACACCTTC.

The chain carries TRBV11-2 and TRBJ1-6; D ambiguous. Trimming pared 1 base from V and 8 bases from J, leaving 6 bases between. CDR3 length equals 13 residues. Germline V gene data show CDR1 as SGHAT and CDR2 as FQNNGV. The CDR3 loop is CASSLVRDSPLHF. CDR3 nucleotide sequence: TGTGCCAGCAGCTTAGTTCGTGATTCACCCCTCCACTTT.

The sample holds a few counts of this clone. Germline is not matched at one junction end, which may reflect a read error. CDR3 amino acids: CASSATGGLSF. CDR3 nucleotides: TGTGCCAGCAGCGCAACAGGGGGTCTTAGCTTC. The V call is TRBV9, the J call TRBJ1-2; 8 positions agree with TRBD1. This CDR3 region has 11 residues. The V gene's germline CDR1 is SGDLS and CDR2 YYNGEE.

This clone was recorded once. V is TRBV18 and J is TRBJ2-2; D perhaps matches TRBD1 (6 bases). The germline V and J ends were trimmed by 5 bases and 6 bases, with 13 bases remaining between them. The germline V gene encodes CDR1 KGHSH and CDR2 LQKENI. The CDR3 loop spans 14 amino acids. The DNA of the CDR3 is TGTGCCAGCTCAGAGGATACAGGGTCCGGGGAGCTGTTTTTT. Protein product: CASSEDTGSGELFF.

This sequence joins TRBV7-7 and TRBJ2-1; 13 nucleotides line up with TRBD2. V gave up 3 bases and J gave up 0 bases; unmatched junction bases: 5. Germline values: CDR1 SSHAT, CDR2 FNYEAQ (reference sequence). The CDR3 consists of 18 residues. The CDR3 here is CASSFGLAGESSYNEQFF. The CDR3 nucleotides are TGTGCCAGCAGCTTTGGACTAGCGGGGGAGAGCTCCTACAATGAGCAGTTCTTC.

The rearrangement uses TRBV5-1 and TRBJ1-2; 8 positions match TRBD1. V trimming: 2 bases; J trimming: 4 bases; junction bases outside the gene matches: 13. Germline values: CDR1 SGHRS, CDR2 YFSETQ. The CDR3 loop spans 17 amino acids. DNA of the CDR3: TGCGCCAGCAGCTTCCCCGAAGGGGGGCAGGGGGCCTATGGCTACACCTTC. Residues: CASSFPEGGQGAYGYTF.

The chain joins TRBV20-1 to TRBJ1-1; TRBD1 is a possible D gene (6 bases). Germline-derived CDR1 and CDR2 are DFQATT and SNEGSKA (reference sequence). This CDR3 has 10 residues. For the CDR3, the DNA is TGCAGGGGGGCCGGGACTGAAGCTTTCTTT. Its translation is CRGAGTEAFF.

The chain links TRBV6-5 to TRBJ2-7; D is perhaps TRBD2 (5 bases). Germline V gives CDR1 MNHEY, CDR2 SVGAGI. V was cut by 0 bases and J by 4 bases, with 13 bases left in between. The CDR3 is made up of 15 amino acids. This CDR3 is CASSYSMGSGYEQYF. The DNA of the CDR3 is TGTGCCAGCAGTTACTCAATGGGTTCGGGGTACGAGCAGTACTTC.

There are a few counts of this clone. The V call is TRBV28, the J call TRBJ1-6; TRBD1 matches 8 bases. The CDR3 has 14 amino acids. The junction had 9 bases not matched to a gene; V was cut back by 7 bases and J by 10 bases. CDR1 MDHEN and CDR2 SYDVKM come from the germline V gene. CDR3: CASNSGQGASPLHF. The CDR3 DNA sequence: TGTGCCAGCAACTCAGGACAGGGAGCCTCACCCCTCCACTTT.

This chain links TRBV10-1 with TRBJ2-7, with D unresolved. This CDR3 comprises 11 residues. Per the germline V gene, CDR1 is WNHNN and CDR2 is SYGVQD (reference sequence). Trimming took 5 bases from V and 2 from J, leaving 4 bases between them. DNA of the CDR3: TGCGCCAGCAGTAGCACCTACGAGCAGTACTTC. It yields the protein CASSSTYEQYF.

The chain joins TRBV18 to TRBJ1-1; D remains unclear. There are 13 residues in the CDR3. Trimming took off 3 bases at V and 1 base at J, with 6 bases between the two ends. Germline V CDR1 and CDR2: KGHSH, LQKENI. The CDR3 coding sequence is TGTGCCAGCTCACCGGCCCAGAACACTGAAGCTTTCTTT. This translates into CASSPAQNTEAFF.

CDR3 DNA sequence: TGCGCCAGCAGTGAGTCGGGACAGGGATGGACTGAAGCTTTCTTT. This sequence encodes CASSESGQGWTEAFF. The chain couples TRBV10-1 to TRBJ1-1, with 9 positions matching TRBD1. There are 15 residues in the CDR3. V gave up 0 bases and J gave up 5 bases; unmatched junction bases: 4. From germline, CDR1 is WNHNN and CDR2 SYGVQD (reference sequence).

The chain combines TRBV30 with TRBJ1-3, with 7 bases fitting TRBD1. The CDR3 is 15 amino acids. Germline assignment: CDR1 GTSNPN and CDR2 SVGIG (reference sequence). V was clipped by 1 base and J by 3 bases; unmatched bases: 6. CDR3 bases: TGTGCCTGGAGTGGTCCTGGACAGGATGGAAACACCATATATTTT. Translated: CAWSGPGQDGNTIYF.

The rearrangement links TRBV9 to TRBJ2-3, with TRBD2 identical over 10 bases. V shed 3 bases and J 3 bases; nucleotides not matched to a gene: 7. Per germline, CDR1 SGDLS and CDR2 YYNGEE. There are 16 residues in the CDR3. In DNA form, the CDR3 reads TGTGCCAGCAGCGCCCGCCCTAGCGGGGGAACAGATACGCAGTATTTT. It codes for CASSARPSGGTDTQYF.